The 12 T cell receptor beta chains presented below share a single source sample, sequenced in a study of shared clonotypes between healthy human individuals. Naive CD8 cells comprised CD45RO-negative, CCR7-positively selected cells, excluding terminally differentiated effector memory CD45RA+ cells. Here immunoSEQ multiplex PCR was the method, and the copy in TCRdb shows in-frame clones only, minus some. The data show approximately 2,000,000 clones, roughly 93% seen once. Specimen: naive CD8+ T cells from PBMCs. The source is a man younger than 35 in good health. Some clones in this sample may be carry-over from other donors' samples.

The V gene is TRBV7-9, the J gene TRBJ2-3, with 9 bases aligning to TRBD1. The CDR3 loop spans 15 amino acids. CDR1 SEHNR and CDR2 FQNEAQ come from the germline V gene (reference sequence). V dropped 2 bases and J dropped 8; count of bases not matched to a gene: 8. The CDR3 loop reads CASSLSGTGPRTQYF. DNA of the CDR3: TGTGCCAGCAGCTTATCTGGGACAGGGCCCCGTACGCAGTATTTT.

The V gene is TRBV7-3, the J gene TRBJ2-6, with D possibly being TRBD2 (6 bases). The CDR3 consists of 18 residues. With 1 base removed from V and 1 base from J, the gap between germline ends came to 14 bases. Germline CDR1 SGHTA, CDR2 FQGTGA. The DNA of the CDR3 is TGTGCCAGCAGCTTAAATGGAGGGTATGCGTCTGGGGCCAACGTCCTGACTTTC. This codes for CASSLNGGYASGANVLTF.

The chain joins TRBV7-9 to TRBJ2-7; 8 positions agree with TRBD1. The CDR3 runs to 14 residues. Per the germline V gene, CDR1 is SEHNR and CDR2 is FQNEAQ (reference sequence). V shed 6 bases and J 2 bases; nucleotides not matched to a gene: 6. CDR3 in amino acids: CASRSGQETYEQYF. CDR3 in DNA: TGTGCCAGCAGATCGGGACAGGAAACCTACGAGCAGTACTTC.

This chain joins TRBV11-2 and TRBJ1-2, with 8 bases lining up with TRBD1. V lost 5 bases and J lost 3; bases outside the gene matches: 11. CDR1 and CDR2 (germline): SGHAT, FQNNGV. The CDR3 length is 16 residues. CDR3 amino acids: CASSPRTGKLHYGYTF. CDR3 bases: TGTGCCAGCAGCCCCCGGACAGGGAAACTCCACTATGGCTACACCTTC.

The gene calls are TRBV5-4 and TRBJ1-2; tentatively, D is TRBD1 (5 bases). Looked up from germline, CDR1 is SGHNT and CDR2 is YYREEE (reference sequence). The CDR3 has 12 residues. V shed 7 bases and J shed 1 base, with 8 bases lying between them. CDR3 sequence (DNA): TGTGCCAGCGCGGGACGTAACTATGGCTACACCTTC. Its protein is CASAGRNYGYTF.

The count of this clone is one. The V call is TRBV5-1, the J call TRBJ2-1; 8 bases agree with TRBD2. V was clipped by 0 bases and J by 8 bases; unmatched bases: 7. CDR1 is SGHRS and CDR2 is YFSETQ in the germline V gene. This CDR3 has 15 residues. CDR3 amino acids: CASSLAVSGNDEQFF. DNA for the CDR3: TGCGCCAGCAGCTTGGCGGTTAGCGGGAACGATGAGCAGTTCTTC.

The chain uses TRBV4-3 and TRBJ1-2; D is perhaps TRBD1 (5 bases). CDR1 and CDR2 from the germline V gene are LGHNA and YSLEER. V lost 0 bases and J 8 bases, leaving 13 bases between the germline ends. CDR3 length: 14 residues. The chain's CDR3 is CASSQDFIGAGYTF. Here the CDR3 DNA reads TGCGCCAGCAGCCAAGATTTTATCGGGGCCGGCTACACCTTC.

In nucleotides, the CDR3 is TGTGCCAGCACAATGGGGCGTGGAGGGGGAGGCTACACCTTC. It specifies CASTMGRGGGGYTF. The chain joins TRBV13 to TRBJ1-2, with a possible D match to TRBD1 (6 bases). The CDR3 runs 14 residues. Trimming shortened V by 7 bases and J by 8 bases, and 20 bases separated the two germline ends. CDR1 and CDR2 (germline): PRHDT, FYEKMQ (reference sequence).

A single count supports this clone. The rearrangement links TRBV27 to TRBJ2-7; 12 positions agree with TRBD1. CDR1 and CDR2 from the germline V gene are MNHEY and SMNVEV (reference sequence). J lost 6 bases, V lost 2 bases, and 5 bases had no gene match. The CDR3 is 15 residues long. CDR3 in amino acids: CASSLIGTGGREQYF. In DNA form, the CDR3 reads TGTGCCAGCAGTTTAATCGGGACAGGGGGCCGCGAGCAGTACTTC.

J is TRBJ1-2 and V is TRBV28, with D perhaps matching TRBD1 (6 bases). Trimming removed 6 bases from V and 3 bases from J, with 11 bases in between. The CDR3 covers 13 residues. CDR1 MDHEN and CDR2 SYDVKM come from the germline V gene. The CDR3 DNA follows: TGTGCCAGCAGACTACAGGGCGACTATGGCTACACCTTC. Translation gives CASRLQGDYGYTF.

This clone was observed a few times. This same CDR3 is encoded by further DNA sequences in the sample. CDR3 protein: CASSPTGGTEAFF. The DNA of the CDR3 is TGTGCCAGCAGCCCTACAGGGGGCACTGAAGCTTTCTTT. V is TRBV7-9 and J is TRBJ1-1; 8 bases line up with TRBD1. CDR1 SEHNR and CDR2 FQNEAQ come from the germline V gene (reference sequence). V dropped 5 bases and J dropped 4; count of bases not matched to a gene: 3. This CDR3 region has 13 residues.

The chain links TRBV4-1 to TRBJ2-7; TRBD2 aligns across 7 bases. Germline V CDR1 and CDR2: MGHRA, YSYEKL. The CDR3 has 18 residues. V shed 0 bases, J shed 3 bases, and the junction held 14 bases outside the gene matches. The chain's CDR3 is CASSQDGQTSSGDYEQYF. The CDR3 coding sequence is TGCGCCAGCAGCCAAGATGGCCAGACTAGCTCGGGAGACTACGAGCAGTACTTC.